This T cell receptor beta chain was sequenced during a study of blood T cell repertoires in COVID-19. This CDR3 is 15 amino acids long. The V and J ends lost 3 bases and 5 bases, in that order; junction bases with no gene match: 9. Looked up from germline, CDR1 is KGHSH and CDR2 is LQKENI. Profiling relied on immunoSEQ multiplex PCR, and the TCRdb table lists in-frame clones only, not all of them. The sample lists roughly 150,000 clones, approximately 95% occurring once. The chain combines TRBV18 with TRBJ2-5, with 7 bases lining up with TRBD1. Sequencing was carried out using peripheral blood. The sequence was collected from a woman aged 55-69 years with COVID-19, enrolled during active disease. The CDR3 loop reads CASSPNRDSVETQYF. Here the CDR3 DNA reads TGTGCCAGCTCACCTAACCGGGACAGTGTTGAGACCCAGTACTTC. Filled out from reference TRBV18 and TRBJ2-5, the complete variable domain reads NAGVMQNPRHLVRRRGQEARLRCSPMKGHSHVYWYRQLPEEGLKFMVYLQKENIIDESGMPKERFSAEFPKEGPSILRIQQVVRGDSAAYFCASSPNRDSVETQYFGPGTRLLVL.